A single sample is the source of the 18 T cell receptor beta chains below, sequenced in a study of cytomegalovirus exposure and HLA in healthy donors. Here immunoSEQ multiplex PCR was the method, and the copy in TCRdb shows in-frame clones only, minus some. Here the sample spans more than 90,000 clones, approximately 94% being singletons. Sequences were obtained from PBMCs. These receptor sequences come from a woman in her 30s in good health and CMV-seropositive.

The chain uses TRBV18 and TRBJ2-7; 8 nucleotides line up with TRBD1. The V segment lost 3 bases and the J segment 1 base; nucleotides outside the gene matches: 5. The CDR3 runs to 15 residues. Germline-derived CDR1 and CDR2 are KGHSH and LQKENI. The chain's CDR3 is CASSPIGTGSYEQYF. The CDR3 DNA sequence: TGTGCCAGCTCACCCATCGGGACAGGTTCCTACGAGCAGTACTTC.

This clone appeared once. The chain links TRBV4-3 to TRBJ1-2; 7 nucleotides align to TRBD1. This CDR3 region has 15 residues. In germline, CDR1 is LGHNA, CDR2 YSLEER. V gave up 5 bases and J gave up 7 bases; unmatched junction bases: 13. The CDR3 reads CASSNSYRGDGGYTF. CDR3 nucleotide sequence: TGCGCCAGCAGCAATAGTTACAGGGGAGACGGTGGCTACACCTTC.

The V call is TRBV7-9, the J call TRBJ2-7; 10 positions agree with TRBD2. The CDR3 is 17 amino acids. The germline CDR1 and CDR2 sequences are SEHNR and FQNEAQ (reference sequence). V shed 5 bases and J 0 bases; nucleotides not matched to a gene: 10. The chain's CDR3 is CASSTDSPSGGSYEQYF. CDR3 nucleotides: TGTGCCAGCAGCACCGACAGCCCTAGCGGGGGCTCCTACGAGCAGTACTTC.

The chain carries TRBV5-1 and TRBJ2-5; the D gene is possibly TRBD1 (5 bases). Deletions cut 3 bases from V and 5 bases from J, with 11 bases between. The length of the CDR3 is 13 residues. CDR1 and CDR2 (germline): SGHRS, YFSETQ. The CDR3 DNA is TGCGCCAGCAGCTGGACAAATCGGGAGACCCAGTACTTC. It translates to CASSWTNRETQYF.

The chain joins TRBV20-1 to TRBJ1-2; D call uncertain. Trimming took 6 bases from V and 8 from J, leaving 13 bases between them. The CDR3 is 11 residues long. Germline CDR1 DFQATT, CDR2 SNEGSKA (reference sequence). The CDR3 spells CSAGGPPGYTF. In DNA, the CDR3 is TGCAGTGCCGGAGGGCCCCCCGGCTACACCTTC.

The chain links TRBV7-2 to TRBJ2-3, with TRBD2 identical over 7 bases. The CDR3 length is 18 residues. J was trimmed by 6 bases and V by 3 bases; bases with no gene match: 18. Germline CDR1 and CDR2: SGHTA and FQGNSA. This CDR3 reads CASSFRVASGPYADTQYF. CDR3 nucleotide sequence: TGTGCCAGCAGCTTTAGAGTGGCTAGCGGACCATATGCGGATACGCAGTATTTT.

The rearrangement uses TRBV7-2 and TRBJ1-5; no clear D. The CDR3 runs to 12 residues. V was shortened by 3 bases and J by 4 bases, with 4 bases between the two germline ends. Germline V CDR1 and CDR2: SGHTA, FQGNSA. CDR3 sequence reads: CASSFSNQPQHF. The DNA of the CDR3 is TGTGCCAGCAGCTTTTCAAATCAGCCCCAGCATTTT.

In its sample, this clone was seen once. This rearrangement joins TRBV15 to TRBJ2-1, with TRBD1 identical over 9 bases. J gave up 16 bases and V 0 bases, and 16 bases lay outside the gene matches. CDR1 LNHNV and CDR2 YYDKDF come from the germline V gene (reference sequence). This CDR3 contains 16 residues. CDR3 in amino acids: CATSRDLPPAGQGIFF. The CDR3 DNA reads TGTGCCACCAGCAGAGATCTTCCCCCAGCAGGACAGGGGATTTTCTTC. The full variable domain, with the rest looked up from reference TRBV15 and TRBJ2-1, is DAMVIQNPRYQVTQFGKPVTLSCSQTLNHNVMYWYQQKSSQAPKLLFHYYDKDFNNEADTPDNFQSRRPNTSFCFLDIRSPGLGDTAMYLCATSRDLPPAGQGIFFGPGTRLTVL.

The rearrangement links TRBV6-1 to TRBJ2-2; 7 bases agree with TRBD2. CDR3 length: 15 amino acids. The V gene end was trimmed by 8 bases and the J gene end by 0 bases; junction bases not matched to a gene: 6. CDR1 is MNHNS, CDR2 SASEGT, per germline. The CDR3 nucleotides are TGTGCCAGCCAATCCGGGACTACGAACACCGGGGAGCTGTTTTTT. Translated, it gives CASQSGTTNTGELFF.

J is TRBJ1-5 and V is TRBV15, with 8 positions matching TRBD1. The length of the CDR3 is 14 residues. Trimming cost V 6 bases and J 2 bases; bases outside gene matches: 3. Germline V CDR1 and CDR2: LNHNV, YYDKDF (reference sequence). The CDR3 here is CATSSDRGNQPQHF. The CDR3 DNA follows: TGTGCCACCAGTTCGGACAGGGGCAATCAGCCCCAGCATTTT.

This chain links TRBV29-1 with TRBJ2-7; TRBD1 aligns across 8 bases. V shed 2 bases and J 4 bases; nucleotides not matched to a gene: 7. The CDR3 consists of 14 residues. Germline V gene sequence: CDR1 SQVTM, CDR2 ANQGSEA. CDR3 amino acids: CSVEFPTGVYEQYF. The CDR3 DNA sequence: TGCAGCGTTGAATTTCCGACAGGGGTTTACGAGCAGTACTTC.

The genes are TRBV2 and TRBJ2-7; D may be TRBD1 (5 bases). Germline V lookup: CDR1 SNHLY, CDR2 FYNNEI. Trimming took off 7 bases at V and 2 bases at J, with 15 bases between the two ends. The CDR3 totals 14 residues. The CDR3 DNA reads TGTGCCAGCACCATTCACAGGTACCCCTACGAGCAGTACTTC. This translates into CASTIHRYPYEQYF.

This chain links TRBV19 with TRBJ2-1; tentative D call: TRBD2 (6 bases). Germline V gene sequence: CDR1 LNHDA, CDR2 SQIVND (reference sequence). This CDR3 is 15 amino acids long. Deletions cut 5 bases from V and 1 base from J, with 12 bases between. Here the CDR3 DNA reads TGTGCCAGTAGTTCGGACTACGGGTCCTACAATGAGCAGTTCTTC. This encodes CASSSDYGSYNEQFF. Together with reference TRBV19 and TRBJ2-1, the CDR3 gives the full variable domain: DGGITQSPKYLFRKEGQNVTLSCEQNLNHDAMYWYRQDPGQGLRLIYYSQIVNDFQKGDIAEGYSVSREKKESFPLTVTSAQKNPTAFYLCASSSDYGSYNEQFFGPGTRLTVL.

The chain employs TRBV29-1 and TRBJ2-7, with TRBD2 matching over 9 bases. The CDR3 runs to 16 residues. Germline-derived CDR1 and CDR2 are SQVTM and ANQGSEA. Unmatched junction bases numbered 13, after V lost 0 bases and J lost 7 bases. The CDR3 DNA follows: TGCAGCGTTGAAGATTATTGGTCTAGCGGGACGGGGGAGCAGTACTTC. Translated: CSVEDYWSSGTGEQYF.

This chain links TRBV9 with TRBJ2-6; D perhaps matches TRBD2 (5 bases). CDR3 length: 17 residues. Germline assignment: CDR1 SGDLS and CDR2 YYNGEE. Trimming removed 6 bases at V and 0 bases at J, with 16 bases between. CDR3 amino acids: CASTEGKVVSGANVLTF. The CDR3 nucleotides read TGTGCCAGCACAGAGGGAAAGGTGGTCTCTGGGGCCAACGTCCTGACTTTC. Together with reference TRBV9 and TRBJ2-6, the CDR3 gives the full variable domain: DSGVTQTPKHLITATGQRVTLRCSPRSGDLSVYWYQQSLDQGLQFLIQYYNGEERAKGNILERFSAQQFPDLHSELNLSSLELGDSALYFCASTEGKVVSGANVLTFGAGSRLTVL.

The rearrangement links TRBV19 to TRBJ1-4; D remains ambiguous. The CDR3 totals 14 residues. The ends were cut back, 1 base at V and 6 bases at J, with 9 bases in the middle. The germline CDR1 and CDR2 sequences are LNHDA and SQIVND (reference sequence). The CDR3 DNA reads TGTGCCAGTAGTATAGTGCACAGTGATGAAAAACTGTTTTTT. It yields the protein CASSIVHSDEKLFF.

The V gene is TRBV28, the J gene TRBJ1-1; D is ambiguous. Germline V CDR1 and CDR2: MDHEN, SYDVKM. The CDR3 is 15 residues long. V lost 3 bases, J lost 1 base, and 12 bases lay in between. The CDR3 nucleotides are TGTGCCAGCAGTTTGTTGATGGGCAAGAACACTGAAGCTTTCTTT. This gives the protein CASSLLMGKNTEAFF. The whole variable domain, remainder taken from reference TRBV28 and TRBJ1-1, is DVKVTQSSRYLVKRTGEKVFLECVQDMDHENMFWYRQDPGLGLRLIYFSYDVKMKEKGDIPEGYSVSREKKERFSLILESASTNQTSMYLCASSLLMGKNTEAFFGQGTRLTVV.

The chain is built from TRBV5-4 and TRBJ2-1, with 9 bases fitting TRBD2. The CDR3 contains 16 residues. The germline CDR1 and CDR2 sequences are SGHNT and YYREEE (reference sequence). J lost 1 base, V lost 4 bases, and 6 bases had no gene match. The CDR3 protein is CASSRSAGGSYNEQFF. CDR3 DNA sequence: TGTGCCAGCAGCCGGAGTGCGGGAGGGTCCTACAATGAGCAGTTCTTC.